The sequence of this T cell receptor beta chain was determined in a study of shared clonotypes between healthy human individuals. Study findings and constraints: Non-shared clonotypes had lower generation probabilities than clonotypes shared by all four sorted-subset donors.

With respect to this clone: Its antigen is currently unknown.

The germline CDR1 and CDR2 sequences are SNHLY and FYNNEI. V gave up 2 bases and J gave up 0 bases; unmatched junction bases: 3. The CDR3 extends over 15 amino acids. Data came from immunoSEQ multiplex PCR; TCRdb stores just in-frame clones and leaves some out. The sample holds about 680,000 clones, about 92% seen once. Naive CD8 populations comprised CD45RO-negative cells positively selected for CCR7, excluding terminally differentiated effector memory CD45RA+ cells. The sequence was collected from a man aged 25 to 45 in good health. Input material: naive CD8+ T cells sorted from blood. The chain couples TRBV2 to TRBJ2-5, with 7 bases aligning to TRBD1. CDR3 coding DNA: TGTGCCAGCAGTGAAATACAGGGGTACCAAGAGACCCAGTACTTC. It encodes CASSEIQGYQETQYF.